This entry describes one T cell receptor beta chain. Trimming took off 6 bases at V and 6 bases at J, with 20 bases between the two ends. This CDR3 is built from 15 residues. CDR1 is MDHEN and CDR2 is SYDVKM in the germline V gene. Study processing details: Nucleated cell number was recorded as an estimate derived from reference gene primer amplification. Measured with immunoSEQ multiplex PCR; TCRdb has only the in-frame clones, and not every one. Clonal size and the V and J genes are those of that table, whereas D and trimming came from the DNA. This sample yields 150,000 to 200,000 clones, of which around 85% are seen a single time; around 20% belongs to the top ten. This sample is drawn from a study of blood T cell repertoires in COVID-19. Study information: COVID-19 samples from acute and convalescent phases originated in the United States, Italy and Spain. In each case, the material was cDNA or gDNA derived from T cells, B-cell-depleted T cells, or PBMCs.

This TCR was sampled from an older man with active or convalescent COVID-19. The chain joins TRBV28 to TRBJ1-1; TRBD1 might be the D (5 bases). Sequencing was done on a sample of peripheral blood. Written as DNA, the CDR3 is TGTGCCAGCAGACTCGGGGGGGACCGGGCCCCTGAAGCTTTCTTT. It translates to CASRLGGDRAPEAFF.